A selection of T cell receptor beta chains follows, all from one sample in a study of blood T cell repertoires in COVID-19. Clones were sequenced by immunoSEQ multiplex PCR, and TCRdb holds only the in-frame ones, with some missing. The sample yields roughly 260,000 clones, about 89% seen once. The sequencing sample was made of PBMCs or T cells enriched from blood (not recorded which). The receptors derive from a woman in her late teens or twenties who had recovered from COVID-19. Each CDR3 is given with its conserved first and last residue. A D gene is named only where the DNA matches it firmly.

>TRBV19|TRBJ2-7|NA
CASSTGLSSYEQYF
>TRBV10-2|TRBJ2-1|TRBD2
CASSSPGGDNEQFF
>TRBV27|TRBJ1-2|NA
CASSLLSGSYGYTF
>TRBV30|TRBJ2-5|NA
CAWSVRLVQETQYF
>TRBV4-1|TRBJ1-1|NA
CASSRTGGPEAFF
>TRBV15|TRBJ1-2|NA
CATSRDRGLGYGYTF
>TRBV12-2|TRBJ2-7|NA
CASRLPGPTRSSYEQYF
>TRBV24-1|TRBJ2-1|TRBD2
CATSDRRTSGRVEQFF
>TRBV10-3|TRBJ1-2|NA
CAISEGHLYGYTF
>TRBV28|TRBJ1-1|TRBD1
CASRGTGNTEAFF
>TRBV7-9|TRBJ2-3|TRBD1
CASSVRQGPDTQYF